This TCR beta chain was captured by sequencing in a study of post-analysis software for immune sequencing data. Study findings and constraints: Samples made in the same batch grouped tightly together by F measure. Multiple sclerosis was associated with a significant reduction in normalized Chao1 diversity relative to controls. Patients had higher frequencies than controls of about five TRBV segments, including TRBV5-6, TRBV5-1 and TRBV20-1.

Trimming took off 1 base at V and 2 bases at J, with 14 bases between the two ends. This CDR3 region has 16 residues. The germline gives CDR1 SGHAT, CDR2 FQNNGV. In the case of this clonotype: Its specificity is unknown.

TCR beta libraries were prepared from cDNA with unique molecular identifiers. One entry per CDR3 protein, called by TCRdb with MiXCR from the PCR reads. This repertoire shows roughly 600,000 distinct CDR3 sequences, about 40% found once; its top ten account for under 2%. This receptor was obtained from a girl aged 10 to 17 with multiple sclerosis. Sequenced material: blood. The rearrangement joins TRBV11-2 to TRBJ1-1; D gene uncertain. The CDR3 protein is CASSLAGGSINTEAFF. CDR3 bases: TGTGCCAGCAGCTTAGCTGGAGGTTCGATCAACACTGAAGCTTTCTTT.